The source of this TCR beta chain is a study of OX40 agonist ivuxolimab in advanced cancers. About the study as a whole: Ivuxolimab was an agonistic, fully human IgG2 monoclonal antibody directed against OX40 (CD134), a costimulatory receptor. Intravenous ivuxolimab was administered to patients every 2 weeks at six dose levels: 0.01, 0.1, 0.3, 1.5, 3 and 10 mg/kg. Of the roughly 54 dose-escalation patients, hepatocellular carcinoma was present in 19, melanoma in approximately 15, renal cell carcinoma in 9 and head and neck cancer in 9. The dose-escalation cohort was roughly 83% male with a mean age of about 60 years, ranging from roughly 20 to 80. Patients were allowed to have had prior anti-PD-1, anti-PD-L1 or anti-CTLA-4 therapy, and roughly two fifths of the dose-escalation patients had been treated with checkpoint inhibitors. Partial responses occurred in three dose-escalation patients, of whom one had hepatocellular carcinoma and two had cutaneous melanoma. Peripheral TCRbeta sequencing was intended to test whether TCR sequence diversity was altered and clonal T-cell expansion was caused by ivuxolimab. The paper reports the monotherapy dose-escalation portion (N of about 52 patients) of the phase I ivuxolimab trial. The study at large found these results: At doses from 0.1 to 3.0 mg/kg, clonal expansion was seen in both CD4+ and CD8+ blood T cells between baseline and week 6. In the 0.1-3.0 mg/kg groups, partial responders had among the lowest normalized peripheral clonal expansion, particularly in CD8+ T cells. Low levels of normalized T-cell clonal expansion were also seen in some patients who did not respond. After ivuxolimab, expanded clones were on average more numerous among CD8+ T cells than among CD4+ T cells. Antigen specificity was not determined for the clonally expanded peripheral T cells.

Genomic DNA was extracted from sorted cells for sequencing of the TCRbeta CDR3 region. The immunoSEQ Assay was used for sequencing of TCRbeta CDR3 regions. The table comes from immuneACCESS by way of TCRdb, which keeps in-frame sequences with V and J called. Part of the clones is missing from these tables; in studies checked, under half for an unresolved V gene and the rest for unknown reasons. This sample lists fewer than 70,000 clones; around nine tenths were detected once. Jointly, the top ten make up about 2.1% of the sample. The trim is 5 bases for V and 0 bases for J, with a gap of 14 bases between the germline ends. Reading the germline V gene (reference sequence) gives CDR1 LNHDA and CDR2 SQIVND. Measured from the cysteine to the phenylalanine, the CDR3 is 16 residues long. Solely the CDR3 DNA is kept, with 48 bases framed from the first base. In the case of this clone: The clone's antigen remains unknown. No base-level quality is on record; no much larger clone is a single base apart.

The trial excluded patients who had a history of autoimmune disease or were on systemic immunosuppression. Peripheral blood for TCR sequencing was drawn from every dose cohort at baseline, at cycle 4 day 1 and at cycle 7 day 1. Samples came from an open-label, multicenter, first-in-human phase I dose-escalation trial of ivuxolimab. Adults with locally advanced or metastatic melanoma, renal cell carcinoma, hepatocellular carcinoma or head and neck squamous cell carcinoma were enrolled in the trial. CD4+ and CD8+ T cells were sorted separately from peripheral blood before TCR sequencing. The material was CD4+ or CD8+ T cells sorted from blood, obtained in a trial of the OX40 agonist ivuxolimab. Here the chain combines TRBV19 and TRBJ2-1; there is no confident call for the D gene. The TCR sequence derives from an adult with an advanced solid tumor such as melanoma, head and neck, liver or kidney cancer. The DNA sequence reads TGTGCCAGTAGTTCCCCTATACAAAGCTCCTACAATGAGCAGTTCTTC. This encodes CASSSPIQSSYNEQFF.